Listed here is a single TCR beta chain. Here immunoSEQ multiplex PCR was the method, and the copy in TCRdb shows in-frame clones only, minus some. Seen here are some 100,000 clones, approximately 92% observed once, and the top ten hold around 6%. The data stem from a study of blood T cell repertoires in COVID-19. The sequence derives from an older man with acute or convalescent COVID-19. The sequenced material came from peripheral blood.

CDR3 DNA: TGCGCCAGCAGTCCGGGGGGCGGAGAGACCCAGTACTTC. Its translation is CASSPGGGETQYF. The V and J genes are TRBV5-1 and TRBJ2-5, with D possibly matching TRBD2 (7 bases). From germline, CDR1 is SGHRS and CDR2 YFSETQ. V was clipped by 5 bases and J by 4 bases, with 12 bases between them. This CDR3 has 13 residues. The full variable domain, its missing parts supplied by reference TRBV5-1 and TRBJ2-5, is KAGVTQTPRYLIKTRGQQVTLSCSPISGHRSVSWYQQTPGQGLQFLFEYFSETQRNKGNFPGRFSGRQFSNSRSEMNVSTLELGDSALYLCASSPGGGETQYFGPGTRLLVL.